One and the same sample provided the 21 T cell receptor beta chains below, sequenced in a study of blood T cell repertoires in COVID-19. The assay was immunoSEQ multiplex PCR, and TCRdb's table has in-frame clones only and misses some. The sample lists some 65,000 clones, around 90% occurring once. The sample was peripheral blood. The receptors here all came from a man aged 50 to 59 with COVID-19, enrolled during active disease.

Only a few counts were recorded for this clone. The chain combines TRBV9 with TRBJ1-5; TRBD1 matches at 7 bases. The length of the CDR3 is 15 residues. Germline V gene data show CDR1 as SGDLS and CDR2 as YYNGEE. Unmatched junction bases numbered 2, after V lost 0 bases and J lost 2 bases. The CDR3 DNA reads TGTGCCAGCAGCGTAGGTACAGGGGGCAATCAGCCCCAGCATTTT. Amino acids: CASSVGTGGNQPQHF.

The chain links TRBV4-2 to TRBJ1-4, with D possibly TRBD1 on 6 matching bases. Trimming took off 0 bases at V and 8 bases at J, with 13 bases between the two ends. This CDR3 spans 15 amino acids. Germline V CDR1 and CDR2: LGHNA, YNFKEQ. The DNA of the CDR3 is TGTGCCAGCAGCCAAGAGCACGGGGGGCGGGAAAAACTGTTTTTT. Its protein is CASSQEHGGREKLFF.

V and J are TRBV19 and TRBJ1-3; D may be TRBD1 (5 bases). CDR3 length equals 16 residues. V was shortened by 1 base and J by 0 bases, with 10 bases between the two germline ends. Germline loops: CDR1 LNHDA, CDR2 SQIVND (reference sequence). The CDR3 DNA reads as TGTGCCAGTAGTATAGGGGGCAGCTACTCTGGAAACACCATATATTTT. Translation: CASSIGGSYSGNTIYF.

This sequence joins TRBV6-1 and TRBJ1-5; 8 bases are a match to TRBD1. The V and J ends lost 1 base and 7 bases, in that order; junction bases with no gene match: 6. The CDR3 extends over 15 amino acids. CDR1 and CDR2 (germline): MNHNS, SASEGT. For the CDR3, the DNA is TGTGCCAGCAGTGAAGAAGCAGGGGGCAGGCAGCCCCAGCATTTT. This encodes CASSEEAGGRQPQHF.

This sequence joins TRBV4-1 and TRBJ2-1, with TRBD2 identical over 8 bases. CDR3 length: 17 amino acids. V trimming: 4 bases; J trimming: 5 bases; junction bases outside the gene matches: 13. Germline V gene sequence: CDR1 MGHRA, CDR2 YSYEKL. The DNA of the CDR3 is TGCGCCAGCAGCCGCAGACTAGCGCAGTTAAATAACAATGAGCAGTTCTTC. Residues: CASSRRLAQLNNNEQFF.

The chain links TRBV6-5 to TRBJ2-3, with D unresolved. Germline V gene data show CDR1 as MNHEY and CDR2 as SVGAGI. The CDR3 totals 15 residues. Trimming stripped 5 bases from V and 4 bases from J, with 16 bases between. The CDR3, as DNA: TGTGCCAGCAGTCCGAGCTTTTTTAGAGCAGATACGCAGTATTTT. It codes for CASSPSFFRADTQYF.

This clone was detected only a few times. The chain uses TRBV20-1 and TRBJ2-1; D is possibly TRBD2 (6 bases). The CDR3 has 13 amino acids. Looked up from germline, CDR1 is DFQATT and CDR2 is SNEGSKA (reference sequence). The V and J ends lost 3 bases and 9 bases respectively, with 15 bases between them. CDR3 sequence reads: CSASLGGYGEQFF. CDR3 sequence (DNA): TGCAGTGCTAGTCTGGGGGGTTACGGTGAGCAGTTCTTC.

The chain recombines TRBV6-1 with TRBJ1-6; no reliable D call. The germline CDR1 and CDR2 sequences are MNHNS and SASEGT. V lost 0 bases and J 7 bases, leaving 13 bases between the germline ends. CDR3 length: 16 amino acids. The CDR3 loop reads CASSEAAPVLNSPLHF. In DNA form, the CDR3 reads TGTGCCAGCAGTGAAGCGGCTCCAGTGTTGAATTCACCCCTCCACTTT.

CDR3 in amino acids: CASSVAPGSTYEQYF. In DNA, the CDR3 is TGTGCCAGCAGCGTAGCTCCAGGGTCAACCTACGAGCAGTACTTC. V gene TRBV9 combines with J gene TRBJ2-7, with a weak D call TRBD1 (5 bases). The germline CDR1 and CDR2 sequences are SGDLS and YYNGEE. The CDR3 covers 15 residues. The V end lost 0 bases, the J end lost 2 bases, and 12 bases lay between the germline ends.

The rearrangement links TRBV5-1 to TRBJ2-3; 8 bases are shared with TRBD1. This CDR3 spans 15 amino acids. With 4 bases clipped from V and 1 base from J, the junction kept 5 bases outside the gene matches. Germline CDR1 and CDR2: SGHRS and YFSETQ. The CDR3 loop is CASSRPDRGTDTQYF. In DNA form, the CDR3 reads TGCGCCAGCAGCCGACCGGACAGGGGCACAGATACGCAGTATTTT.

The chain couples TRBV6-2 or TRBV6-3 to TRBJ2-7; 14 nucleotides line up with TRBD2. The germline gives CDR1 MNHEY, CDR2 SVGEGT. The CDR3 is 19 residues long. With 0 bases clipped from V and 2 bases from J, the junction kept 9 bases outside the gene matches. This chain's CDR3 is CASSYSIKGLAGDPYEQYF. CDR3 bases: TGTGCCAGCAGTTACTCGATCAAGGGACTAGCGGGAGACCCCTACGAGCAGTACTTC.

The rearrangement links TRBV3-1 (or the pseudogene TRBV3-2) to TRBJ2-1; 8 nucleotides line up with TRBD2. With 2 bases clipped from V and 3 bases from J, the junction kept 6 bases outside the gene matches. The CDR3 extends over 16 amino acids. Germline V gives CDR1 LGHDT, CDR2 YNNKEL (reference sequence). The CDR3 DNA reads TGTGCCAGCAGCCAATTTGCGGGAGGTATCTACAATGAGCAGTTCTTC. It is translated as CASSQFAGGIYNEQFF.

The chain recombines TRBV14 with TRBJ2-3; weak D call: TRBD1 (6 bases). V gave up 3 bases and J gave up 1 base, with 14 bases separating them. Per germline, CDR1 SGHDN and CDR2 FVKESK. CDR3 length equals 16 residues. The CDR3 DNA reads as TGTGCCAGCAGCCACGAACAGGGTCTCGGCACAGATACGCAGTATTTT. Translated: CASSHEQGLGTDTQYF.

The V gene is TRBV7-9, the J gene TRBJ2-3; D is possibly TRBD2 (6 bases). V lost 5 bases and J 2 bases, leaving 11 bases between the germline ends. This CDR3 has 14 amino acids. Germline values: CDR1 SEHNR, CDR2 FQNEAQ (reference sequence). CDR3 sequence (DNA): TGTGCCAGCAGCCCAGGGAGGAACACAGATACGCAGTATTTT. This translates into CASSPGRNTDTQYF.

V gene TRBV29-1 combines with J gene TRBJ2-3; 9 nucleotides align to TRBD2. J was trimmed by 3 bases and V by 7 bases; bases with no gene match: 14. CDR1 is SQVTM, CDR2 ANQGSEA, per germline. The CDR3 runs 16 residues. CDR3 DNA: TGCAGCGCCCTGGGCGGGAGGGCCCTCGGGACAGATACGCAGTATTTT. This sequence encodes CSALGGRALGTDTQYF.

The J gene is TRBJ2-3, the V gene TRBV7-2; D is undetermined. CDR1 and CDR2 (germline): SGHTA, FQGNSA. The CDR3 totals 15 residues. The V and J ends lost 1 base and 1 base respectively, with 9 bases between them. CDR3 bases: TGTGCCAGCAGCTTAGACACCGCACGCACAGATACGCAGTATTTT. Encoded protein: CASSLDTARTDTQYF.

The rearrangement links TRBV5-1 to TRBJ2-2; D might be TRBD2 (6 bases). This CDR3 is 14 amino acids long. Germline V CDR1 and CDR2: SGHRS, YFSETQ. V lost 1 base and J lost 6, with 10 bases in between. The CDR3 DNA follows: TGCGCCAGCAGCTTGCAGACTAGTTCCGGGGAGCTGTTTTTT. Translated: CASSLQTSSGELFF.

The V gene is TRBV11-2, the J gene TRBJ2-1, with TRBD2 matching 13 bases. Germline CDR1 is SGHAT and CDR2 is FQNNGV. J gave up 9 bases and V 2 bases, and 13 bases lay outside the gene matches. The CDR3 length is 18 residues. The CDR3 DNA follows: TGTGCCAGCAGCTTAAACCACCCGGGACTAGCGGGGAAGGGTGAGCAGTTCTTC. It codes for CASSLNHPGLAGKGEQFF.

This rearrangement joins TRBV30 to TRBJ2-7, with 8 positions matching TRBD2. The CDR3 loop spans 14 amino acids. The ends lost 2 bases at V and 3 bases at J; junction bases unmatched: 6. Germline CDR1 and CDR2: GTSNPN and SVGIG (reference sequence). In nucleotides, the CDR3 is TGTGCCTGGAGTCCACTAGCGGTTCGCTACGAGCAGTACTTC. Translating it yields CAWSPLAVRYEQYF.

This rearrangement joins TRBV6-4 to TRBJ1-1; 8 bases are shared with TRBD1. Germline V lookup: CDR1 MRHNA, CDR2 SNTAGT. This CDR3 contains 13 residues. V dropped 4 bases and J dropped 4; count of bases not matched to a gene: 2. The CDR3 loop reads CASSVTGGTEAFF. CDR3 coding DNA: TGTGCCAGCAGTGTTACAGGGGGCACTGAAGCTTTCTTT.

The CDR3 reads CASSSLYEQYF. CDR3 nucleotide sequence: TGTGCCAGCAGCTCCCTCTACGAGCAGTACTTC. The chain couples TRBV7-9 to TRBJ2-7; D gene unclear. The CDR3 runs to 11 residues. CDR1 and CDR2 (germline): SEHNR, FQNEAQ (reference sequence). The germline V and J ends were trimmed by 4 bases and 3 bases, with 4 bases remaining between them.